This T cell receptor beta chain was identified during a study of neurological immune-mediated disorders. This clonotype was recorded at least ten times. Its antigen is undetermined. The germline V gene has CDR1 DFQATT and CDR2 SNEGSKA (reference sequence). The ends were cut back, 0 bases at V and 14 bases at J, with 8 bases in the middle. The CDR3 totals 11 residues. Study-wide points: HTLV-1-associated myelopathy led in TCR clonal expansion, while multiple sclerosis ranked lowest, below healthy controls.

One entry per CDR3 protein results from TCRdb running MiXCR on the 5' RACE reads. Among more than 40,000 distinct CDR3 sequences, roughly 3% were seen once, and the ten largest hold approximately 15%. The V call is TRBV20-1, the J call TRBJ1-6, with no clear D. This sequence was found in a woman aged 50 to 60 with multiple sclerosis. Sequenced material: PBMCs. The CDR3 spells CSARDYPALHF. The CDR3 DNA reads as TGCAGTGCTAGAGATTACCCGGCCCTCCACTTT.